This is a list of T cell receptor beta chains from one sample in a study of T cell repertoires in cytomegalovirus infection. Using its own MiXCR run on the reads, TCRdb lists one record per CDR3 protein. The table has a few hundred thousand distinct CDR3 sequences, about a third seen once. What these receptors recognize is not known. Sequencing was performed on cultured PBMCs, taken from culture after CMV antigen stimulation. These receptors all come from a human donor in good health (CMV status not recorded). Some clones in this sample may be carry-over from other donors' samples. The conserved cysteine and the conserved F or W are not part of the CDR3 here.

TRBJ2-3 | TRBV7-8 | ASSSGHGGADTQY
TRBJ1-2 | TRBV4-1 | ASTKAGTGDYGYT
TRBJ2-3 | TRBV7-2 | ASSSDRSTDTQY
TRBJ2-3 | TRBV11-3 | ASSLDPTSGSTDTQY
TRBJ2-3 | TRBV7-2 | ASTLAGTTDTQY
TRBJ1-2 | TRBV24-1 | ATSDLSGKTGYT
TRBJ2-1 | TRBV5-1 | ASSTPLAGTYNEQF
TRBJ2-1 | TRBV6-1 | ASSYRDPRGDEQF
TRBJ2-1 | TRBV6-1 | ASTPGRLYNEQF
TRBJ2-1 | TRBV5-1 | ASSLDRAGDEQF
TRBJ1-5 | TRBV28 | ASKRWSNQPQH
TRBJ2-1 | TRBV7-3 | ASSFRGEYNEQF
TRBJ2-1 | TRBV24-1 | ATSGHPWTRAGVNEQF
TRBJ2-3 | TRBV12-3/TRBV12-4 | ASSFGASTDTQY
TRBJ2-7 | TRBV6-2/TRBV6-3 | ASSSGTVYEQY
TRBJ1-1 | TRBV19 | ASSSYEGRNTEAF
TRBJ2-1 | TRBV9 | ASSVSSSGRASEQF
TRBJ2-2 | TRBV19 | ASRGLAGYTGELF
TRBJ2-7 | TRBV11-3 | ASSLSRTDEQY
TRBJ2-1 | TRBV6-6 | ASSLGASGRGITYNEQF
TRBJ1-1 | TRBV7-9 | ASSLTNSGAF
TRBJ1-6 | TRBV4-3 | ASSQDPDPNSPLH
TRBJ2-7 | TRBV2 | ASGARGHEQY
TRBJ2-3 | TRBV7-2 | ASRRTSGSIPDTQY
TRBJ1-4 | TRBV7-2 | ASSLVGGNEKLF
TRBJ2-1 | TRBV20-1 | SARELAEGNEQF
TRBJ2-2 | TRBV12-3/TRBV12-4 | ASSFSSGIQGTGELF
TRBJ2-1 | TRBV6-1 | ASSEGFTGVLSSYNEQF
TRBJ2-1 | TRBV6-6 | ASRSLAGSYNEQF
TRBJ2-5 | TRBV20-1 | SARVFQETQY
TRBJ2-1 | TRBV24-1 | ATSETGPYNEQF
TRBJ2-1 | TRBV7-8 | ASSIRTGPEQF
TRBJ1-2 | TRBV5-3 | ASSLPGGGGYGYT
TRBJ2-2 | TRBV7-3 | ASSPGAGRNTGELF
TRBJ1-5 | TRBV2 | ASKDRRDQPQH
TRBJ2-1 | TRBV6-5 | ASNARTSLNNEQF
TRBJ1-2 | TRBV10-3 | AISDGQGKANYGYT
TRBJ1-5 | TRBV7-2 | ASSLDRGMGQPQH
TRBJ2-6 | TRBV6-6 | ASSLVAGANVLT
TRBJ2-7 | TRBV27 | ASSIRDDGPYEQY
TRBJ2-3 | TRBV10-2 | ASGVKPDTQY
TRBJ1-5 | TRBV20-1 | SAGRQGRIQPQH
TRBJ2-1 | TRBV6-5 | ASSYSSSWTGGSEQF
TRBJ1-1 | TRBV2 | ASSERVSPNTEAF
TRBJ1-2 | TRBV7-6 | ASSRQAPNYGYT
TRBJ1-6 | TRBV7-2 | ASSLKRDNSPLH
TRBJ2-1 | TRBV7-9 | ASNFGGQGWNEQF
TRBJ2-3 | TRBV2 | ASSEDRSTDTQY
TRBJ2-3 | TRBV7-2 | ASLLGYSTDTQY
TRBJ2-1 | TRBV24-1 | ATSDPGTAYEQF
TRBJ2-5 | TRBV7-2 | ASSSRQGAQETQY
TRBJ1-5 | TRBV6-2/TRBV6-3 | ASSYYNQPQH
TRBJ2-1 | TRBV7-6 | ASSLVLSGANYNEQF